One sample yielded the 29 T cell receptor beta chains listed below, sequenced in a study of OX40 agonist ivuxolimab in advanced cancers. Some clones are missing from TCRdb's copy, which holds only in-frame ones; the method was immunoSEQ multiplex PCR. Among 75,000 to 95,000 clones listed, around 85% were seen once. The sample was CD4+ or CD8+ T cells sorted from blood, taken in a trial of the OX40 agonist ivuxolimab. The receptors were sampled from an adult with an advanced solid tumor such as melanoma, head and neck, liver or kidney cancer.

This clone was seen only once. The chain employs TRBV5-1 and TRBJ2-7; 7 bases align to TRBD2. After removal of 0 bases from V and 5 bases from J, the junction contained 5 bases not matched to a gene. Germline V gene sequence: CDR1 SGHRS, CDR2 YFSETQ. The CDR3 is made up of 14 amino acids. The CDR3 DNA reads TGCGCCAGCAGCTTGGGACGGGAGGTAGACGAGCAGTACTTC. Amino acid sequence: CASSLGREVDEQYF.

The chain joins TRBV15 to TRBJ1-4; 9 positions match TRBD1. Germline CDR1 is LNHNV and CDR2 is YYDKDF (reference sequence). The CDR3 extends over 18 amino acids. Germline trimming cut 0 bases from V and 5 bases from J; bases unmatched to any gene: 10. CDR3 nucleotides: TGTGCCACCAGCAGAGATAGATTATCGACAGGGGGGAATGAAAAACTGTTTTTT. It codes for CATSRDRLSTGGNEKLFF.

As for this clone: Mismatch with germline at one junction end may stem from a read error. V gene TRBV7-7 combines with J gene TRBJ2-5; a weak D match, TRBD1 (6 bases). This CDR3 region has 13 residues. Germline CDR1 SSHAT, CDR2 FNYEAQ (reference sequence). The DNA for the CDR3 is TGTGCTAGCAGCTTAGAAAGGGGGGAGACCCAGTACTTC. This sequence encodes CASSLERGETQYF.

The chain carries TRBV7-9 and TRBJ1-6, with D perhaps TRBD1 (6 bases). V was cut by 4 bases and J by 7 bases, with 14 bases left in between. This CDR3 is 15 amino acids long. Per germline, CDR1 SEHNR and CDR2 FQNEAQ (reference sequence). DNA of the CDR3: TGTGCCAGCAGCTCAACGGACAGAATGAATTCACCCCTCCACTTT. Encoded protein: CASSSTDRMNSPLHF.

The rearrangement uses TRBV27 and TRBJ2-7; 15 bases are a match to TRBD2. The V gene end was trimmed by 6 bases and the J gene end by 3 bases; junction bases not matched to a gene: 3. Looked up from germline, CDR1 is MNHEY and CDR2 is SMNVEV (reference sequence). The CDR3 totals 15 residues. This CDR3 is CASRGLAGGVYEQYF. The CDR3 coding sequence is TGTGCCAGCAGAGGACTAGCGGGAGGGGTCTACGAGCAGTACTTC.

The rearrangement uses TRBV28 and TRBJ2-2; 8 bases align to TRBD1. The CDR3 contains 19 residues. Germline V gene lookup returns CDR1 MDHEN and CDR2 SYDVKM. V trimming: 5 bases; J trimming: 0 bases; junction bases outside the gene matches: 14. The CDR3 here is CASSPYEPRDRPNTGELFF. CDR3 sequence (DNA): TGTGCCAGCAGTCCCTACGAACCCCGGGACAGGCCGAACACCGGGGAGCTGTTTTTT.

V and J are TRBV5-1 and TRBJ2-1, with 12 bases fitting TRBD2. CDR1 and CDR2 from the germline V gene are SGHRS and YFSETQ. The ends lost 3 bases at V and 7 bases at J; junction bases unmatched: 8. The CDR3 length is 16 residues. Here the CDR3 reads CASSSNSGLAGNEQFF. CDR3 DNA sequence: TGCGCCAGCAGCTCGAACTCGGGACTAGCGGGTAATGAGCAGTTCTTC.

The V gene is TRBV5-1, the J gene TRBJ2-5; D gene ambiguous. This CDR3 is built from 13 residues. Germline-derived CDR1 and CDR2 are SGHRS and YFSETQ. V was pared by 2 bases and J by 2 bases, with 7 bases between. The CDR3 DNA reads TGCGCCAGCAGCTTCGGGCAGCAAGAGACCCAGTACTTC. Its translation is CASSFGQQETQYF.

This clone has a handful of counts. This sequence joins TRBV28 and TRBJ2-7; 9 bases fit TRBD2. The CDR3 is made up of 15 amino acids. Germline trimming cut 7 bases from V and 5 bases from J; bases unmatched to any gene: 12. The V gene's germline CDR1 is MDHEN and CDR2 SYDVKM. CDR3 sequence (DNA): TGTGCCAGCAACCAAATACTAGCGGGTTTGGACGAGCAGTACTTC. Its translation is CASNQILAGLDEQYF.

The chain carries TRBV28 and TRBJ1-4; 10 bases match TRBD1. V lost 5 bases to trimming and J lost 3 bases; unmatched junction nucleotides: 15. The CDR3 contains 19 residues. CDR1 is MDHEN, CDR2 SYDVKM, per germline. This CDR3 is CASSPRDRGRIFPNEKLFF. The CDR3 bases are TGTGCCAGCAGTCCGAGGGACAGGGGAAGGATATTTCCTAATGAAAAACTGTTTTTT. The whole variable domain, remainder taken from reference TRBV28 and TRBJ1-4, is DVKVTQSSRYLVKRTGEKVFLECVQDMDHENMFWYRQDPGLGLRLIYFSYDVKMKEKGDIPEGYSVSREKKERFSLILESASTNQTSMYLCASSPRDRGRIFPNEKLFFGSGTQLSVL.

The chain uses TRBV4-2 and TRBJ1-5; D is unresolved. The V gene lost 0 bases and the J gene lost 3 bases, with 6 bases spanning the gap. The CDR3 has 14 residues. Germline CDR1 reads LGHNA; CDR2 reads YNFKEQ. As DNA, the CDR3 is TGTGCCAGCAGCCAAGATCGGTCCAATCAGCCCCAGCATTTT. It codes for CASSQDRSNQPQHF.

This sequence joins TRBV7-4 and TRBJ2-4; 7 bases match TRBD2. Germline V gives CDR1 SGHVT, CDR2 SQSDAQ. V shed 4 bases, J shed 4 bases, and the junction held 4 bases outside the gene matches. This CDR3 is 14 amino acids long. CDR3 DNA sequence: TGTGCCAGCAGCTCGCGACTAGCAAAAAACATTCAGTACTTC. It specifies CASSSRLAKNIQYF.

The chain links TRBV11-2 to TRBJ2-7, with D perhaps matching TRBD1 or TRBD2 (5 bases each). V was cut by 6 bases and J by 2 bases, with 14 bases left in between. The CDR3 sequence is 14 residues long. CDR1 and CDR2 from the germline V gene are SGHAT and FQNNGV. The CDR3 loop is CASSLGPGTYEQYV. Written as DNA, the CDR3 is TGTGCCAGCAGTTTGGGACCAGGCACCTACGAGCAGTACGTC.

The chain links TRBV7-8 to TRBJ1-1; TRBD1 aligns across 8 bases. CDR1 and CDR2 (germline): SGHVS, FQNEAQ. The CDR3 runs to 15 residues. Trimming at V came to 4 bases and at J to 4 bases, leaving 8 bases not matched to a gene. In DNA, the CDR3 is TGTGCCAGCAGCTATCCAGGGGGCGACCTCACTGAAGCTTTCTTT. Protein product: CASSYPGGDLTEAFF.

The chain employs TRBV4-1 and TRBJ1-3, with D uncertain. There are 16 residues in the CDR3. Germline CDR1 is MGHRA and CDR2 is YSYEKL. Trimming stripped 0 bases from V and 2 bases from J, with 11 bases between. The CDR3 nucleotides are TGCGCCAGCAGCCAAGATCGTAGCAGCGCTGGAAACACCATATATTTT. Protein sequence: CASSQDRSSAGNTIYF.

The chain joins TRBV5-3 to TRBJ2-1; D not certain. TRBV5-3 is an ORF, with its function uncertain. The length of the CDR3 is 15 residues. Between the trimmed V and J ends, which lost 5 bases and 0 bases, there was a span of 12 bases. CDR3 amino acids: CARSYSLYSYNEQFF. CDR3 bases: TGTGCCAGAAGTTACAGCCTCTACTCCTACAATGAGCAGTTCTTC.

This chain connects TRBV11-2 to TRBJ1-2; 11 bases line up with TRBD1. V lost 5 bases to trimming and J lost 5 bases; unmatched junction nucleotides: 7. The length of the CDR3 is 15 residues. The germline gives CDR1 SGHAT, CDR2 FQNNGV. In DNA, the CDR3 is TGTGCCAGCAGCCCACGGACAGGGGGCAGGTATGGCTACACCTTC. Translated, it gives CASSPRTGGRYGYTF. Full variable domain (missing parts from reference TRBV11-2 and TRBJ1-2): EAGVAQSPRYKIIEKRQSVAFWCNPISGHATLYWYQQILGQGPKLLIQFQNNGVVDDSQLPKDRFSAERLKGVDSTLKIQPAKLEDSAVYLCASSPRTGGRYGYTFGSGTRLTVV.

This clone has just a few counts. This same CDR3 is encoded by further DNA sequences in the sample. V usage is TRBV12-5 and J usage is TRBJ2-5; D gene unclear. The CDR3 has 13 residues. Germline V lookup: CDR1 LGHNT, CDR2 FRNRAP. V shed 3 bases and J shed 5 bases, with 10 bases lying between them. CDR3 protein: CASGFGERETQYF. The CDR3, as DNA: TGTGCTAGTGGTTTTGGAGAGAGGGAGACCCAGTACTTC.

Only one count was recorded for this clone. The chain links TRBV18 to TRBJ1-1; maybe TRBD1 (5 bases). The CDR3 runs 12 residues. V gave up 2 bases and J gave up 10 bases, with 11 bases separating them. From germline, CDR1 is KGHSH and CDR2 LQKENI. The CDR3 is CASSPVARAAFF. The CDR3 DNA reads as TGTGCCAGCTCACCAGTTGCCAGGGCAGCTTTCTTT.

The CDR3 DNA follows: TGTGCCAGCAGCGTTCTAGCGGGGGACTACAATGAGCAGTTCTTC. Its protein is CASSVLAGDYNEQFF. The genes are TRBV9 and TRBJ2-1; TRBD2 agrees at 10 bases. The germline gives CDR1 SGDLS, CDR2 YYNGEE. The CDR3 loop spans 15 amino acids. V dropped 2 bases and J dropped 3; count of bases not matched to a gene: 2.

This sequence joins TRBV4-1 and TRBJ2-3; D is uncertain. The CDR3 extends over 16 amino acids. Germline V gene sequence: CDR1 MGHRA, CDR2 YSYEKL. Trimming took 0 bases from V and 1 from J, leaving 11 bases between them. The CDR3 is CASSQDPRRRTDTQYF. The CDR3 DNA sequence: TGCGCCAGCAGCCAAGATCCCAGGCGCCGCACAGATACGCAGTATTTT.

The J gene is TRBJ1-2, the V gene TRBV5-6, with 8 positions matching TRBD1. Germline CDR1 and CDR2: SGHDT and YYEEEE. The CDR3 has 15 residues. V lost 0 bases and J lost 3; bases outside the gene matches: 4. CDR3 sequence reads: CASSLVDREDYGYTF. In DNA, the CDR3 is TGTGCCAGCAGCTTGGTGGACAGGGAGGACTATGGCTACACCTTC.

The V gene is TRBV6-1, the J gene TRBJ2-1; TRBD1 matches 8 bases. Germline values: CDR1 MNHNS, CDR2 SASEGT. This CDR3 region has 15 residues. Trimming took 6 bases from V and 7 from J; bases not matched to a gene: 11. The CDR3 here is CASRPRQGAANEQFF. For the CDR3, the DNA is TGTGCCAGCAGGCCCCGTCAGGGGGCTGCAAATGAGCAGTTCTTC.

V and J are TRBV9 and TRBJ1-1; D uncertain. CDR3 length equals 14 residues. V lost 7 bases to trimming and J lost 0 bases, with 13 bases between them. In germline, CDR1 is SGDLS, CDR2 YYNGEE. The CDR3 bases are TGTGCCAGCTCGTTAGGAAGGGTGAACACTGAAGCTTTCTTT. It yields the protein CASSLGRVNTEAFF.

V usage is TRBV25-1 and J usage is TRBJ2-7; 12 nucleotides match TRBD2. The CDR3 sequence is 16 residues long. The germline V gene encodes CDR1 MGHDK and CDR2 SYGVNS. The J segment lost 5 bases and the V segment lost 1 base, leaving 6 bases of the junction unmatched. The CDR3 reads CASSELMTSGSHEQYF. The CDR3 coding sequence is TGTGCCAGCAGTGAATTGATGACTAGCGGGAGCCACGAGCAGTACTTC.

This clone was counted only a few times. J is TRBJ2-7 and V is TRBV7-2; tentatively, D is TRBD1 (6 bases). This CDR3 region has 16 residues. Germline V CDR1 and CDR2: SGHTA, FQGNSA. V lost 2 bases and J lost 6, with 20 bases in between. The CDR3 reads CASSLIGGGSVSEQYF. In DNA, the CDR3 is TGTGCCAGCAGCTTAATTGGGGGCGGGTCTGTCTCCGAGCAGTACTTC.

The CDR3 DNA follows: TGTGCCAGCAGCGTAGATTCGGGGGACACTGAAGCTTTCTTT. Protein product: CASSVDSGDTEAFF. This chain joins TRBV9 and TRBJ1-1; maybe TRBD1 (5 bases). The CDR3 spans 14 residues. The V gene lost 0 bases and the J gene lost 3 bases, with 9 bases spanning the gap. Germline CDR1 is SGDLS and CDR2 is YYNGEE.

V gene TRBV5-6 combines with J gene TRBJ2-7, with 8 bases that match TRBD1. The germline CDR1 and CDR2 sequences are SGHDT and YYEEEE. The V gene end was trimmed by 1 base and the J gene end by 6 bases; junction bases not matched to a gene: 12. The CDR3 runs 16 residues. The CDR3 spells CASSLLGGTGGAEQYV. The CDR3 nucleotides are TGTGCCAGCAGCTTGTTAGGGGGGACAGGAGGGGCCGAGCAGTACGTC.

The CDR3 sequence: CASSSQSFTDTQYF. The CDR3 region has the DNA TGCGCCAGCAGCTCGCAGAGTTTCACAGATACGCAGTATTTT. This rearrangement joins TRBV5-1 to TRBJ2-3; D not certain. The CDR3 extends over 14 amino acids. The ends were cut back, 3 bases at V and 2 bases at J, with 10 bases in the middle. Looked up from germline, CDR1 is SGHRS and CDR2 is YFSETQ.